The 25 T cell receptor beta chains below come from one sample, sequenced in a study of T cell responses to AZD1222 COVID-19 vaccine. The assay was immunoSEQ multiplex PCR, and TCRdb's table has in-frame clones only and misses some. The data hold roughly 93,000 clones, with roughly nine tenths observed a single time. Sequences were derived from peripheral blood, sampled on day 0 of AZD1222 vaccination. The receptors were sampled from an adult in good health.

The chain couples TRBV6-5 to TRBJ1-4; unclear D gene. From germline, CDR1 is MNHEY and CDR2 SVGAGI. V lost 5 bases and J 6 bases, leaving 10 bases between the germline ends. This CDR3 has 13 amino acids. The CDR3: CASSQTSHEKLFF. The CDR3 nucleotides read TGTGCCAGCAGTCAGACAAGCCATGAAAAACTGTTTTTT.

The genes are TRBV27 and TRBJ1-2; 11 bases are a match to TRBD1. The CDR3 is 14 amino acids. The germline CDR1 and CDR2 sequences are MNHEY and SMNVEV (reference sequence). V lost 5 bases and J lost 7; bases outside the gene matches: 6. The CDR3 DNA sequence: TGTGCCAGCAGTGTGGACAGGGGGCCGGGTGGCTACACCTTC. Translation gives CASSVDRGPGGYTF.

V and J are TRBV24-1 and TRBJ2-2, with a possible D match to TRBD2 (5 bases). Germline CDR1 reads KGHDR; CDR2 reads SFDVKD. The V end was cut by 8 bases, the J end by 1 base, with 13 bases between. The CDR3 runs 15 residues. The CDR3 loop reads CATMGVMGNTGELFF. CDR3 DNA: TGTGCCACCATGGGAGTCATGGGGAACACCGGGGAGCTGTTTTTT.

The chain employs TRBV28 and TRBJ2-3, with D possibly matching TRBD1 (5 bases). Per the germline V gene, CDR1 is MDHEN and CDR2 is SYDVKM. This CDR3 has 15 residues. V lost 2 bases and J lost 1, with 10 bases in between. The CDR3 loop is CASSLARAGTDTQYF. The CDR3 nucleotides are TGTGCCAGCAGTTTAGCCAGGGCGGGCACAGATACGCAGTATTTT.

This chain joins TRBV6-5 and TRBJ1-1; perhaps TRBD1 as D (5 bases). This CDR3 has 13 residues. The V gene's germline CDR1 is MNHEY and CDR2 SVGAGI. The V end lost 4 bases, the J end lost 1 base, and 7 bases lay between the germline ends. The CDR3 loop is CASSWDGNTEAFF. DNA for the CDR3: TGTGCCAGCAGTTGGGACGGGAACACTGAAGCTTTCTTT.

The J gene is TRBJ2-7, the V gene TRBV18; D possibly uses TRBD1 or TRBD2 (5 bases each). Trimming removed 0 bases at V and 4 bases at J, with 19 bases between. The CDR3 extends over 17 amino acids. CDR1 and CDR2 from the germline V gene are KGHSH and LQKENI. Here the CDR3 DNA reads TGTGCCAGCTCACCACCGCCGGGACGGGCTCAAGGGTACGAGCAGTACTTC. Its translation is CASSPPPGRAQGYEQYF.

A few counts support this clone. The CDR3 loop is CAWQRGAFANTGELFF. Here the CDR3 DNA reads TGTGCCTGGCAGAGGGGGGCGTTCGCGAACACCGGGGAGCTGTTTTTT. This chain links TRBV30 with TRBJ2-2; either TRBD1 or TRBD2 may supply D (6 bases each). Per the germline V gene, CDR1 is GTSNPN and CDR2 is SVGIG (reference sequence). Trimming removed 5 bases from V and 0 bases from J, with 16 bases in between. The length of the CDR3 is 16 residues.

J is TRBJ1-1 and V is TRBV4-2; weak D call: TRBD1 (5 bases). Germline CDR1 is LGHNA and CDR2 is YNFKEQ. Trimming removed 6 bases at V and 5 bases at J, with 13 bases between. This CDR3 has 13 residues. This chain's CDR3 is CASSPRRGTEAFF. For the CDR3, the DNA is TGTGCCAGCAGTCCCCGCCGGGGGACTGAAGCTTTCTTT.

This chain uses TRBV21-1 with TRBJ1-4; the table's D gene call, TRBD1, was not cross checked with the DNA. TRBV21-1 is a recognized pseudogene. This CDR3 comprises 18 residues. The CDR3 region is CASSKAGTGGKTNEKLFF. The CDR3 DNA sequence: TGTGCCAGCAGCAAAGCGGGGACAGGGGGGAAGACTAATGAAAAACTGTTTTTT.

The chain is built from TRBV4-2 and TRBJ1-3; the D gene is possibly TRBD1 (5 bases). V was trimmed by 6 bases and J by 0 bases, leaving 12 bases between them. The CDR3 runs to 15 residues. Germline loops: CDR1 LGHNA, CDR2 YNFKEQ. CDR3: CASSLSRVSGNTIYF. For the CDR3, the DNA is TGTGCCAGCAGTCTTAGCAGGGTCTCTGGAAACACCATATATTTT.

This rearrangement joins TRBV6-5 to TRBJ1-5; weak D call: TRBD1 (5 bases). V was trimmed by 6 bases and J by 3 bases, leaving 15 bases between them. The CDR3 is 15 amino acids. CDR1 is MNHEY, CDR2 SVGAGI, per germline. The CDR3 DNA reads TGTGCCAGCAGCCAATTTCAGGGAAACAATCAGCCCCAGCATTTT. Its translation is CASSQFQGNNQPQHF.

V is TRBV5-4 and J is TRBJ1-6; 9 bases are a match to TRBD1. The CDR3 is 17 amino acids. Germline V gene data show CDR1 as SGHNT and CDR2 as YYREEE (reference sequence). The V segment lost 4 bases and the J segment 6 bases; nucleotides outside the gene matches: 11. The CDR3 loop reads CASSNNRGQGPNSPLHF. The DNA of the CDR3 is TGTGCCAGCAGCAACAACCGCGGACAGGGGCCTAATTCACCCCTCCACTTT.

This clone was detected only a few times. This sequence joins TRBV7-3 and TRBJ2-1; 8 bases agree with TRBD2. There are 15 residues in the CDR3. Per the germline V gene, CDR1 is SGHTA and CDR2 is FQGTGA. The trim removed 1 base at V and 3 bases at J, leaving 2 bases unmatched. The CDR3 bases are TGTGCCAGCAGCTTAAGTCGGGGGGGCTACAATGAGCAGTTCTTC. It specifies CASSLSRGGYNEQFF.

V and J are TRBV5-1 and TRBJ1-1; possibly TRBD1 for D (6 bases). V lost 3 bases and J lost 5, with 14 bases in between. In germline, CDR1 is SGHRS, CDR2 YFSETQ. This CDR3 comprises 14 residues. The CDR3 protein is CASSYRQDGTEAFF. In nucleotides, the CDR3 is TGCGCCAGCAGCTACAGACAGGATGGAACTGAAGCTTTCTTT. Using reference TRBV5-1 and TRBJ1-1 for the parts outside the CDR3, the full variable domain is KAGVTQTPRYLIKTRGQQVTLSCSPISGHRSVSWYQQTPGQGLQFLFEYFSETQRNKGNFPGRFSGRQFSNSRSEMNVSTLELGDSALYLCASSYRQDGTEAFFGQGTRLTVV.

The J gene is TRBJ1-4, the V gene TRBV7-2; 8 nucleotides agree with TRBD1. The CDR3 contains 14 residues. The germline CDR1 and CDR2 sequences are SGHTA and FQGNSA. J lost 8 bases, V lost 6 bases, and 8 bases had no gene match. Here the CDR3 reads CASRKQGEKEKLFF. The CDR3 DNA reads TGTGCCAGCAGAAAACAGGGGGAGAAGGAAAAACTGTTTTTT.

DNA for the CDR3: TGCGCCAGCAGCCCTTCTCTCACGCAGAACACTGAAGCTTTCTTT. Protein product: CASSPSLTQNTEAFF. The chain has TRBV5-1 and TRBJ1-1; D is ambiguous. The V and J ends lost 4 bases and 1 base respectively, with 14 bases between them. The CDR3 extends over 15 amino acids. Germline V lookup: CDR1 SGHRS, CDR2 YFSETQ.

This clone has only a few counts. Other DNA sequences in the sample encode the same CDR3. The chain employs TRBV7-9 and TRBJ1-1; tentative D call: TRBD1 (5 bases). Germline V gives CDR1 SEHNR, CDR2 FQNEAQ (reference sequence). The CDR3 covers 13 residues. V lost 3 bases to trimming and J lost 1 base, with 6 bases between them. The CDR3 nucleotides read TGTGCCAGCAGCTTGGGACGGAACACTGAAGCTTTCTTT. This codes for CASSLGRNTEAFF.

The chain uses TRBV15 and TRBJ2-1, with D maybe TRBD1 (6 bases). Germline V gives CDR1 LNHNV, CDR2 YYDKDF (reference sequence). This CDR3 is 18 amino acids long. The V gene lost 0 bases and the J gene lost 7 bases, with 22 bases spanning the gap. CDR3 loop: CATSRDVVGAAVFNEQFF. In DNA, the CDR3 is TGTGCCACCAGCAGAGATGTGGTGGGGGCCGCGGTTTTTAATGAGCAGTTCTTC.

The chain carries TRBV5-1 and TRBJ1-1; D gene uncertain. Germline V CDR1 and CDR2: SGHRS, YFSETQ. The V end lost 1 base, the J end lost 0 bases, and 7 bases lay between the germline ends. The CDR3 length is 14 residues. The CDR3 coding sequence is TGCGCCAGCAGCTTGAGGAACATGAACACTGAAGCTTTCTTT. It codes for CASSLRNMNTEAFF.

The chain joins TRBV10-1 to TRBJ1-2, with D possibly being TRBD1 (5 bases). This CDR3 contains 13 residues. V lost 5 bases and J 9 bases, leaving 16 bases between the germline ends. Germline V gene sequence: CDR1 WNHNN, CDR2 SYGVQD (reference sequence). The CDR3, as DNA: TGCGCCAGCAGTATCCTCGGGGGGGAGCGCTACACCTTC. This gives the protein CASSILGGERYTF.

V is TRBV5-4 and J is TRBJ2-5; D call uncertain. The CDR3 is made up of 14 amino acids. The V and J ends lost 2 bases and 1 base respectively, with 9 bases between them. CDR1 and CDR2 (germline): SGHNT, YYREEE (reference sequence). Here the CDR3 DNA reads TGTGCCAGCAGCTTTTTCCACTTCCAAGAGACCCAGTACTTC. Its translation is CASSFFHFQETQYF.

The chain carries TRBV9 and TRBJ2-1; TRBD1 matches 8 bases. This CDR3 has 14 residues. V shed 4 bases, J shed 4 bases, and the junction held 4 bases outside the gene matches. The germline V gene has CDR1 SGDLS and CDR2 YYNGEE. CDR3 in DNA: TGTGCCAGCAGCTTGCAGGGGGCATACAATGAGCAGTTCTTC. Translated, it gives CASSLQGAYNEQFF.

The chain is built from TRBV10-3 and TRBJ2-3; 7 nucleotides agree with TRBD1. V shed 5 bases, J shed 2 bases, and the junction held 13 bases outside the gene matches. The germline V gene encodes CDR1 ENHRY and CDR2 SYGVKD. The CDR3 contains 17 residues. The CDR3 DNA reads TGTGCCATCAGTCACCCCTTCGGGACAGAGCTCACAGATACGCAGTATTTT. Its protein product is CAISHPFGTELTDTQYF.

The V call is TRBV25-1, the J call TRBJ2-5, with D uncertain. Germline V gene data show CDR1 as MGHDK and CDR2 as SYGVNS. The CDR3 loop spans 13 amino acids. V lost 1 base and J 4 bases, leaving 7 bases between the germline ends. The CDR3 coding sequence is TGTGCCAGCAGTGAATCCTGGGGAGAGACCCAGTACTTC. It is translated as CASSESWGETQYF.

The chain has TRBV19 and TRBJ1-4; D is undetermined. The germline V gene has CDR1 LNHDA and CDR2 SQIVND (reference sequence). The CDR3 runs 15 residues. Trimming stripped 3 bases from V and 4 bases from J, with 12 bases between. The CDR3 loop reads CASSIRLGVNEKLFF. The CDR3 DNA sequence: TGTGCCAGTAGTATCCGTCTTGGTGTTAATGAAAAACTGTTTTTT.